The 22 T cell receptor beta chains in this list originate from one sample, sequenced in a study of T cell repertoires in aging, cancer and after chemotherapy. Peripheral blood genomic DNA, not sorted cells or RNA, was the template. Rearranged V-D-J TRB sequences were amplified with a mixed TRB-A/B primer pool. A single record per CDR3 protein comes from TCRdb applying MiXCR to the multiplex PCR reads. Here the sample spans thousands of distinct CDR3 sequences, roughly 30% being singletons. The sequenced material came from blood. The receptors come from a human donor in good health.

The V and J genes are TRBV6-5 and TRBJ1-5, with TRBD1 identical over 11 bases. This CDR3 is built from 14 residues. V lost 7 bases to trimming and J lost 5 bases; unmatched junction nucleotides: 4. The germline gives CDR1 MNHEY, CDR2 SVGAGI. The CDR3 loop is CASTGQGAYQPQHF. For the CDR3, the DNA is TGTGCCAGCACCGGACAGGGGGCTTATCAGCCCCAGCATTTT.

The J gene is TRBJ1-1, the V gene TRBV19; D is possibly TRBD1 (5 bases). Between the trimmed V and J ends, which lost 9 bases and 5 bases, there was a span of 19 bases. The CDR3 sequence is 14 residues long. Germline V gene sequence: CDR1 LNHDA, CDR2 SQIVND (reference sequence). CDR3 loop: CARPRDHPKTEAFF. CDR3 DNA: TGTGCCAGGCCCCGGGACCATCCGAAAACTGAAGCTTTCTTT.

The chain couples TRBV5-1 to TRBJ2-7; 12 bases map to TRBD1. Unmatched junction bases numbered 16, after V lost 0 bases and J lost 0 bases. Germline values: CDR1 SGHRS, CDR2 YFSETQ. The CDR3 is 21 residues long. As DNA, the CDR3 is TGCGCCAGCAGCTTGGGAGGTTTAAGGTGGGACAGGGGGCTGAGCTCCTACGAGCAGTACTTC. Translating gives CASSLGGLRWDRGLSSYEQYF.

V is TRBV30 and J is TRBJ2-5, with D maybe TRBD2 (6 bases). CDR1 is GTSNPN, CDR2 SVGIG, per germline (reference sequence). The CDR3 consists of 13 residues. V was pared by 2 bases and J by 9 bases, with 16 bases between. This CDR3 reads CAWSHNSWEAQYF. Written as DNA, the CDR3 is TGTGCCTGGAGTCACAATAGTTGGGAGGCCCAGTACTTC.

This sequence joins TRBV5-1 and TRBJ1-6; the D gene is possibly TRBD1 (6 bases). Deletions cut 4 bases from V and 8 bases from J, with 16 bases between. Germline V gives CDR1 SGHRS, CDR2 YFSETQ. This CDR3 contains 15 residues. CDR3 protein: CASSPLTGKYSPLHF. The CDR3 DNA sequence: TGCGCCAGCAGCCCCCTAACAGGGAAATATTCACCCCTCCACTTT.

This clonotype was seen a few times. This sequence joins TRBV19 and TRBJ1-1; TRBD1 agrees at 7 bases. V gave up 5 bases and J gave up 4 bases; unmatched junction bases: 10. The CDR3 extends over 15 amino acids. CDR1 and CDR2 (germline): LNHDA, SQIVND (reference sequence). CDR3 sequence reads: CASSQQQGIGTEAFF. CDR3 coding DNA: TGTGCCAGTAGTCAACAACAGGGGATCGGCACTGAAGCTTTCTTT.

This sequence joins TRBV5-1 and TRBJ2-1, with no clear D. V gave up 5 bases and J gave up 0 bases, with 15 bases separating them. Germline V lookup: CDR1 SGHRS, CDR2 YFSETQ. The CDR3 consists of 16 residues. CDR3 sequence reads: CASRPPGLGSYNEQFF. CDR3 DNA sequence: TGCGCCAGCAGACCTCCCGGGTTAGGCTCCTACAATGAGCAGTTCTTC.

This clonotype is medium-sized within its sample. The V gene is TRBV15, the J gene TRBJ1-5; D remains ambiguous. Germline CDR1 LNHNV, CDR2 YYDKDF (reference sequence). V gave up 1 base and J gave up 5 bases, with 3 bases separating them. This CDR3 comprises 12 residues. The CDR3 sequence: CATSRGDQPQHF. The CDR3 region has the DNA TGTGCCACCAGCAGAGGGGATCAGCCCCAGCATTTT.

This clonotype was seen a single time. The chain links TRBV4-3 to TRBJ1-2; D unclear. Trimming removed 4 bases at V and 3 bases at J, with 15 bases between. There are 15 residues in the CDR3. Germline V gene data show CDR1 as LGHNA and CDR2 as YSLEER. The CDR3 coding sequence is TGCGCCAGCAGCCTCTCAAGGACGGGCGACTATGGCTACACCTTC. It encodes CASSLSRTGDYGYTF.

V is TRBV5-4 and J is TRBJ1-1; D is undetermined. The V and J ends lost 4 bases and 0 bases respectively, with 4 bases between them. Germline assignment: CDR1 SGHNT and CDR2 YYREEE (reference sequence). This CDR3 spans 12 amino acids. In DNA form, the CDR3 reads TGTGCCAGCAGCGAGGTGAACACTGAAGCTTTCTTT. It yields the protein CASSEVNTEAFF.

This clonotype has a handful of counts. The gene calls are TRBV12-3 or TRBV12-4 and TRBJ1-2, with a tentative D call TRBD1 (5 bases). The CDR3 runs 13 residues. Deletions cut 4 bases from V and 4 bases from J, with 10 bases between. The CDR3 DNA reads TGTGCCAGCAGTTGGGGGTCGGGCTATGGCTACACCTTC. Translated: CASSWGSGYGYTF.

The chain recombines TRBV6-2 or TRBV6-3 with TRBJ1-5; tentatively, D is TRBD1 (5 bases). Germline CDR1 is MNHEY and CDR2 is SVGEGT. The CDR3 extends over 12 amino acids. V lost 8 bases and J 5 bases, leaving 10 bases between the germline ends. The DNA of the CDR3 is TGTGCCAGCGGGGACTACTATCAGCCCCAGCATTTT. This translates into CASGDYYQPQHF.

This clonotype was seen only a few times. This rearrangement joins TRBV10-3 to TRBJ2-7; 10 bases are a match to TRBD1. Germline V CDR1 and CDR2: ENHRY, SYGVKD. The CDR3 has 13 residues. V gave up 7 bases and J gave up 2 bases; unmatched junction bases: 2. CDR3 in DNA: TGTGCCATCACGGGACAGGGGACCTACGAGCAGTACTTC. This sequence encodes CAITGQGTYEQYF.

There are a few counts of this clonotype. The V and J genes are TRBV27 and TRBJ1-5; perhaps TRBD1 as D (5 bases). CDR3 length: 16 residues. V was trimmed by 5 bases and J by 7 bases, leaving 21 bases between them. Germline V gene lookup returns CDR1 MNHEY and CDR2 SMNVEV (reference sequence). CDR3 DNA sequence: TGTGCCAGCAGTGTCCGGGCCACAGGCGAGAGGCAGCCCCAGCATTTT. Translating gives CASSVRATGERQPQHF.

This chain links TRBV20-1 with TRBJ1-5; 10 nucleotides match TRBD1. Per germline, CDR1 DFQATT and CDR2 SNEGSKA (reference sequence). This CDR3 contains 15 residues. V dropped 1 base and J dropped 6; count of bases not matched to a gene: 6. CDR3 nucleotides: TGCAGTGCTAGAGTGACAGGGGGCTTCAGTCAGCCCCAGCATTTT. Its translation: CSARVTGGFSQPQHF.

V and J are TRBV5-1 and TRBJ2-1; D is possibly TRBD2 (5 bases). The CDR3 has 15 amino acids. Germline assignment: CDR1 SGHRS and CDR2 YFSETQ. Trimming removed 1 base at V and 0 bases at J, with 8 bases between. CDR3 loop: CASSLYGDSYNEQFF. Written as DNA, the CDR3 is TGCGCCAGCAGCTTGTACGGGGACTCCTACAATGAGCAGTTCTTC.

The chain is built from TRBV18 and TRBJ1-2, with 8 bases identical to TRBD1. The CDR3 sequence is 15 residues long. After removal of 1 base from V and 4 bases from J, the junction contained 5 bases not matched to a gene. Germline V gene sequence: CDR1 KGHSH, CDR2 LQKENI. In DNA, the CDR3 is TGTGCCAGCTCACCACGGACAGGGACTCCCTATGGCTACACCTTC. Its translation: CASSPRTGTPYGYTF.

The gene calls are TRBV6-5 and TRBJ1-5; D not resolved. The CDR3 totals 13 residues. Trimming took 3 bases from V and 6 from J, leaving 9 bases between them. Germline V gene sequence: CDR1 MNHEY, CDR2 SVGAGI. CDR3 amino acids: CASSYDGVQPQHF. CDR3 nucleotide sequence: TGTGCCAGCAGTTATGACGGGGTTCAGCCCCAGCATTTT.

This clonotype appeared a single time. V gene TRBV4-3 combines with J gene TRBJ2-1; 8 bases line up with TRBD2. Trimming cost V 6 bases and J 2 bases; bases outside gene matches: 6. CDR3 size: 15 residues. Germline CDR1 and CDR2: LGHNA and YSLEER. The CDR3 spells CASSERGGTYNEQFF. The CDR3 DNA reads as TGCGCCAGCAGTGAACGGGGGGGAACCTACAATGAGCAGTTCTTC.

The CDR3 coding sequence is TGTGCCATCCGGACTAGCGGGGGGAGCTCCTACAATGAGCAGTTCTTC. Its protein product is CAIRTSGGSSYNEQFF. J is TRBJ2-1 and V is TRBV10-3, with TRBD2 matching over 14 bases. V lost 8 bases, J lost 0 bases, and 3 bases stayed unmatched. The CDR3 contains 16 residues. Germline assignment: CDR1 ENHRY and CDR2 SYGVKD.

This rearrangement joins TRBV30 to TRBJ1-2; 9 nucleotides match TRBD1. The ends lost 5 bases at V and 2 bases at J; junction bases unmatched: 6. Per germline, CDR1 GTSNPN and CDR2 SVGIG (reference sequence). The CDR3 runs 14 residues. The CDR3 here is CAWGAGQGNYGYTF. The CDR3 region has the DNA TGTGCCTGGGGCGCGGGACAGGGAAACTATGGCTACACCTTC.

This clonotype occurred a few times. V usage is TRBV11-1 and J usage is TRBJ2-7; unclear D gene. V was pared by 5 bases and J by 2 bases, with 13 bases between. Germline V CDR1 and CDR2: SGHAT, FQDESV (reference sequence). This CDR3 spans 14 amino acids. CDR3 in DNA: TGTGCCAGCAGCCCACGGGCTCTCACCTACGAGCAGTACTTC. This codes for CASSPRALTYEQYF.